This T cell receptor beta chain was recovered during a study of CD8+ T cells in alopecia areata. Study conclusions and caveats: Resident alphabeta T cells of normal skin are also sequenced in scalp samples. Although TCR sharing was seen in mice, sharing across patients was less clear, possibly for HLA-related reasons.

This CDR3 has 15 amino acids. Germline V CDR1 and CDR2: SGHRS, YFSETQ. The V and J ends lost 4 bases and 5 bases respectively, with 18 bases between them. Extraction of RNA preceded its reverse transcription into cDNA, which served as the sequencing template. The table came from immunoSEQ multiplex PCR; TCRdb's copy has only in-frame clones and leaves some out. The sample has approximately 99,000 clones, approximately 59% seen once. In regard to this clone: What it recognizes is unknown.

The sorting of PBMCs gave CD4+ and CD8+ T cells. Sequenced sample: CD8+ T cells sorted from blood. The origin of this receptor is a human donor in good health. This rearrangement joins TRBV5-1 to TRBJ1-1, with TRBD1 as a possible D gene (5 bases). CDR3 in amino acids: CASSPAPGTGTEAFF. For the CDR3, the DNA is TGCGCCAGCAGCCCCGCTCCAGGGACGGGGACTGAAGCTTTCTTT. The full variable domain, with the rest looked up from reference TRBV5-1 and TRBJ1-1, is KAGVTQTPRYLIKTRGQQVTLSCSPISGHRSVSWYQQTPGQGLQFLFEYFSETQRNKGNFPGRFSGRQFSNSRSEMNVSTLELGDSALYLCASSPAPGTGTEAFFGQGTRLTVV.